The text below deals with one T cell receptor (beta chain). Assay: immunoSEQ multiplex PCR; the TCRdb copy retains only in-frame clones and omits some. The repertoire holds 85,000 to 130,000 clones, with approximately 94% as singletons. These data come from a study of T cell changes during pregnancy in multiple sclerosis. CDR1 and CDR2 from the germline V gene are SGHRS and YFSETQ. The V end was cut by 5 bases, the J end by 5 bases, with 22 bases between. The CDR3 extends over 16 amino acids. The receptor was derived from a female donor with multiple sclerosis, enrolled in a pregnancy study. V gene TRBV5-1 combines with J gene TRBJ2-5, with a weak D call TRBD2 (5 bases). Specimen: peripheral blood, collected before pregnancy. The DNA of the CDR3 is TGCGCCAGCAGGTGGCCCCTAGAGGGCTCTTGGGAGACCCAGTACTTC. This sequence encodes CASRWPLEGSWETQYF.